These 21 T cell receptor beta chains came from one sample sequenced in a study of long-term antiretroviral therapy in people with HIV. Survey level was the resolution at which the v3.0 immunoSEQ assay ran. Here immunoSEQ multiplex PCR was the method, and the copy in TCRdb shows in-frame clones only, minus some. The repertoire includes some 28,000 clones, around 93% of them detected once, and around 3.1% sits in the top ten. The material was unsorted PBMCs, obtained 5.3 years after starting antiretroviral therapy. All receptors derive from a man between 45 and 60 years old with HIV.

The chain recombines TRBV6-1 with TRBJ2-3; 7 bases are a match to TRBD2. The germline V gene encodes CDR1 MNHNS and CDR2 SASEGT. This CDR3 has 13 residues. V lost 6 bases and J lost 6; bases outside the gene matches: 6. This chain's CDR3 is CASSGGLGDTQYF. In nucleotides, the CDR3 is TGTGCCAGCAGCGGGGGGTTGGGGGATACGCAGTATTTT.

This chain connects TRBV30 to TRBJ1-3, with D hard to call. The CDR3 consists of 15 residues. V was cut by 0 bases and J by 0 bases, with 9 bases left in between. The germline V gene has CDR1 GTSNPN and CDR2 SVGIG (reference sequence). The CDR3 is CAWSVIGSSGNTIYF. As DNA, the CDR3 is TGTGCCTGGAGTGTGATAGGGAGCTCTGGAAACACCATATATTTT.

This chain uses TRBV7-6 with TRBJ2-5; D may be TRBD1 (6 bases). This CDR3 is built from 16 residues. V lost 4 bases and J 4 bases, leaving 19 bases between the germline ends. The germline gives CDR1 SGHVS, CDR2 FNYEAQ. CDR3 in DNA: TGTGCCAGCAGCTGGAAACTGGGGGCGGGTCGAGAGACCCAGTACTTC. Amino acids: CASSWKLGAGRETQYF.

This chain connects TRBV11-2 to TRBJ2-7; D is ambiguous. CDR3 size: 11 residues. Trimming shortened V by 5 bases and J by 2 bases, and 4 bases separated the two germline ends. Germline loops: CDR1 SGHAT, CDR2 FQNNGV. CDR3 sequence: CASSGTYEQYF. DNA for the CDR3: TGTGCCAGCAGCGGCACCTACGAGCAGTACTTC.

V is TRBV23-1 and J is TRBJ1-2; 9 bases agree with TRBD1. TRBV23-1 is flagged as an ORF with uncertain function. V was clipped by 3 bases and J by 8 bases; unmatched bases: 16. The CDR3 has 17 residues. CDR3 residues: CASSQAEPGQGRGGYTF. CDR3 bases: TGCGCCAGCAGTCAGGCTGAACCGGGACAGGGTCGGGGCGGCTACACCTTC.

This rearrangement joins TRBV29-1 to TRBJ2-3, with 7 bases lining up with TRBD1. The CDR3 consists of 15 residues. J gave up 2 bases and V 3 bases, and 8 bases lay outside the gene matches. Germline lookup yields CDR1 SQVTM and CDR2 ANQGSEA. The CDR3 region is CSVERRDSYTDTQYF. The CDR3, as DNA: TGCAGCGTTGAGCGCCGGGACAGCTACACAGATACGCAGTATTTT.

The V gene is TRBV2, the J gene TRBJ1-2, with 7 bases lining up with TRBD1. CDR1 and CDR2 (germline): SNHLY, FYNNEI. The length of the CDR3 is 15 residues. The V segment lost 3 bases and the J segment 4 bases; nucleotides outside the gene matches: 8. CDR3 sequence (DNA): TGTGCCAGCAGTGACCGGACAGGCCTAGGCTATGGCTACACCTTC. The encoded protein is CASSDRTGLGYGYTF. The whole variable domain, filled in from reference TRBV2 and TRBJ1-2, reads EPEVTQTPSHQVTQMGQEVILRCVPISNHLYFYWYRQILGQKVEFLVSFYNNEISEKSEIFDDQFSVERPDGSNFTLKIRSTKLEDSAMYFCASSDRTGLGYGYTFGSGTRLTVV.

The rearrangement uses TRBV6-6 and TRBJ2-7; possibly TRBD1 or TRBD2 for D (5 bases each). V was pared by 8 bases and J by 2 bases, with 16 bases between. This CDR3 contains 14 residues. Germline V CDR1 and CDR2: MNHNY, SVGAGI (reference sequence). The CDR3 DNA follows: TGTGCCAGCGGGTTTGTGGGGGAGACCTACGAGCAGTACTTC. Translated, it gives CASGFVGETYEQYF.

The CDR3 DNA reads TGTGCCATCCGGACAGAGAACACTGAAGCTTTCTTT. Protein sequence: CAIRTENTEAFF. This chain connects TRBV10-3 to TRBJ1-1; a weak D match, TRBD1 (6 bases). Trimming stripped 8 bases from V and 1 base from J, with 8 bases between. The CDR3 extends over 12 amino acids. CDR1 is ENHRY and CDR2 is SYGVKD in the germline V gene.

V usage is TRBV19 and J usage is TRBJ1-2, with a possible D match to TRBD1 (5 bases). CDR3 length: 14 amino acids. Trimming pared 4 bases from V and 4 bases from J, leaving 13 bases between. Germline V gene sequence: CDR1 LNHDA, CDR2 SQIVND (reference sequence). The CDR3 sequence is CASSNTGGSYGYTF. The CDR3 DNA follows: TGTGCCAGTAGTAATACAGGCGGTAGCTATGGCTACACCTTC.

The chain joins TRBV7-9 to TRBJ2-7; TRBD2 matches at 7 bases. Germline assignment: CDR1 SEHNR and CDR2 FQNEAQ (reference sequence). The junction had 2 bases not matched to a gene; V was cut back by 5 bases and J by 1 base. The CDR3 consists of 13 residues. In DNA form, the CDR3 reads TGTGCCAGCAGCCCTAGCGGATCCTACGAGCAGTACTTC. Protein sequence: CASSPSGSYEQYF.

J is TRBJ2-1 and V is TRBV27, with 8 bases lining up with TRBD1. The CDR3 consists of 16 residues. V shed 3 bases, J shed 2 bases, and the junction held 6 bases outside the gene matches. Germline CDR1 and CDR2: MNHEY and SMNVEV (reference sequence). Here the CDR3 reads CASSLGTGGTYNEQFF. The DNA for the CDR3 is TGTGCCAGCAGTTTGGGGACAGGTGGGACCTACAATGAGCAGTTCTTC.

V and J are TRBV29-1 and TRBJ1-1; D not resolved. The V end lost 4 bases, the J end lost 0 bases, and 15 bases lay between the germline ends. Germline CDR1 reads SQVTM; CDR2 reads ANQGSEA. CDR3 size: 15 residues. CDR3 nucleotides: TGCAGCGTTGCAACCACTCATTTTTTGAACACTGAAGCTTTCTTT. Its protein is CSVATTHFLNTEAFF.

The DNA for the CDR3 is TGTGCCAGCAGCTCCCGGACAGGGTTCGGAGAAAAACTGTTTTTT. Its protein product is CASSSRTGFGEKLFF. The rearrangement links TRBV11-2 to TRBJ1-4, with 8 bases that match TRBD1. The junction had 9 bases not matched to a gene; V was cut back by 4 bases and J by 8 bases. The CDR3 runs to 15 residues. Germline V lookup: CDR1 SGHAT, CDR2 FQNNGV.

This sequence joins TRBV11-1 and TRBJ2-2; D is unresolved. The germline gives CDR1 SGHAT, CDR2 FQDESV (reference sequence). Trimming pared 6 bases from V and 0 bases from J, leaving 2 bases between. This CDR3 has 12 residues. CDR3 residues: CASRSNTGELFF. CDR3 DNA sequence: TGTGCCAGCAGATCGAACACCGGGGAGCTGTTTTTT.

V usage is TRBV5-5 and J usage is TRBJ2-7; D is unclear. This CDR3 has 11 residues. CDR1 is SGHKS and CDR2 is YYEKEE in the germline V gene (reference sequence). Trimming left V 0 bases short and J 5 bases short, with 3 bases between. The CDR3 here is CASSLVDEQYF. The CDR3 region has the DNA TGTGCCAGCAGCTTGGTAGACGAGCAGTACTTC.

The chain recombines TRBV27 with TRBJ1-2; the D is unclear. Germline values: CDR1 MNHEY, CDR2 SMNVEV (reference sequence). The CDR3 runs to 13 residues. V lost 3 bases to trimming and J lost 6 bases, with 11 bases between them. This CDR3 reads CASSFRAGDGYTF. For the CDR3, the DNA is TGTGCCAGCAGTTTCCGGGCCGGTGATGGCTACACCTTC.

The chain is built from TRBV2 and TRBJ2-1, with D possibly TRBD1 on 6 matching bases. Germline V gene sequence: CDR1 SNHLY, CDR2 FYNNEI. The V gene lost 7 bases and the J gene lost 5 bases, with 12 bases spanning the gap. The CDR3 runs to 13 residues. The CDR3 region has the DNA TGTGCCAGCACGGGGACACGTAACAATGAGCAGTTCTTC. It encodes CASTGTRNNEQFF.

This sequence joins TRBV4-2 and TRBJ1-1; tentative D call: TRBD1 (5 bases). The length of the CDR3 is 15 residues. Trimming took off 3 bases at V and 0 bases at J, with 11 bases between the two ends. In germline, CDR1 is LGHNA, CDR2 YNFKEQ. The CDR3: CASSQGDRLNTEAFF. In DNA form, the CDR3 reads TGTGCCAGCAGCCAGGGCGACAGATTGAACACTGAAGCTTTCTTT.

This clone was found once. CDR3 amino acids: CASSLARKDSPLHF. In nucleotides, the CDR3 is TGTGCCAGCAGCTTAGCCAGGAAAGATTCACCCCTCCACTTT. The chain joins TRBV7-9 to TRBJ1-6; D unresolved. The germline V gene encodes CDR1 SEHNR and CDR2 FQNEAQ (reference sequence). The CDR3 extends over 14 amino acids. V shed 0 bases and J shed 8 bases, with 8 bases lying between them.

This clone occurred once. The chain is built from TRBV9 and TRBJ2-7; D may be TRBD2 (6 bases). The CDR3 totals 12 residues. V was shortened by 3 bases and J by 6 bases, with 10 bases between the two germline ends. Germline lookup yields CDR1 SGDLS and CDR2 YYNGEE. CDR3 sequence reads: CASSAGDGEQYF. CDR3 nucleotides: TGTGCCAGCAGCGCGGGGGATGGCGAGCAGTACTTC. Based on the CDR3 plus reference TRBV9 and TRBJ2-7, the full variable domain is DSGVTQTPKHLITATGQRVTLRCSPRSGDLSVYWYQQSLDQGLQFLIQYYNGEERAKGNILERFSAQQFPDLHSELNLSSLELGDSALYFCASSAGDGEQYFGPGTRLTVT.